These 10 T cell receptor beta chains were sequenced from one sample in a study of blood T cells in healthy people across ages. Then a second PCR, running roughly 7 to 11 cycles, was carried out with a sample-barcoded 5' primer and a J-beta primer mix. TCRdb itself ran the 5' RACE reads through MiXCR, one entry per CDR3 protein. The repertoire holds about 1 million distinct CDR3 sequences, 40% to 55% seen once, with under 20% in the top ten. Sequenced sample: blood. These TCRs come from a woman aged 55-69 years in good health.

This clonotype was observed a few times. The rearrangement uses TRBV3-1 and TRBJ2-7; D is uncertain. Germline-derived CDR1 and CDR2 are LGHDT and YNNKEL (reference sequence). This CDR3 region has 15 residues. Trimming cost V 0 bases and J 3 bases, with 12 bases left between them. This CDR3 is CASSQDNSVSYEQYF. CDR3 in DNA: TGTGCCAGCAGCCAAGATAACAGCGTGAGCTACGAGCAGTACTTC.

The rearrangement uses TRBV11-2 and TRBJ2-7; D call uncertain. Germline values: CDR1 SGHAT, CDR2 FQNNGV. Trimming took 0 bases from V and 5 from J, leaving 17 bases between them. The CDR3 has 16 residues. The CDR3 spells CASSLDRDGSSNEQYF. CDR3 coding DNA: TGTGCCAGCAGCTTAGATCGTGACGGATCTTCTAACGAGCAGTACTTC.

The genes are TRBV13 and TRBJ1-4; 12 bases line up with TRBD1. CDR3 size: 16 residues. The germline V gene encodes CDR1 PRHDT and CDR2 FYEKMQ (reference sequence). Trimming took 5 bases from V and 7 from J; bases not matched to a gene: 8. The CDR3 here is CASSDRDRGRGEKLFF. In DNA form, the CDR3 reads TGTGCCAGCAGCGACCGGGACAGGGGGCGCGGTGAAAAACTGTTTTTT.

This clonotype turned up a few times. The V and J genes are TRBV28 and TRBJ2-6; D ambiguous. The V end was cut by 5 bases, the J end by 0 bases, with 8 bases between. CDR1 is MDHEN, CDR2 SYDVKM, per germline. There are 15 residues in the CDR3. CDR3 coding DNA: TGTGCCAGCAGTATAATCCTCTCTGGGGCCAACGTCCTGACTTTC. Amino acids: CASSIILSGANVLTF.

This chain uses TRBV10-3 with TRBJ2-1; 8 bases fit TRBD1. In germline, CDR1 is ENHRY, CDR2 SYGVKD. CDR3 length: 16 residues. Unmatched junction bases numbered 9, after V lost 0 bases and J lost 8 bases. The CDR3 sequence is CAISESDRVPSYEQFF. The CDR3 bases are TGTGCCATCAGTGAGTCGGACAGGGTACCCTCGTATGAGCAGTTCTTC.

This clonotype was seen a handful of times. This CDR3 reads CASSSTAGNNYGYTF. The CDR3 region has the DNA TGTGCCAGCTCCTCAACGGCCGGGAACAACTATGGCTACACCTTC. The chain is built from TRBV6-4 and TRBJ1-2, with no clear D. This CDR3 contains 15 residues. Germline CDR1 reads MRHNA; CDR2 reads SNTAGT. Trimming stripped 8 bases from V and 2 bases from J, with 18 bases between.

The genes are TRBV5-1 and TRBJ1-5; D remains unclear. This CDR3 spans 13 amino acids. Germline lookup yields CDR1 SGHRS and CDR2 YFSETQ. V lost 3 bases to trimming and J lost 7 bases, with 11 bases between them. CDR3 residues: CASSSSPAQPQHF. The CDR3 nucleotides read TGCGCCAGCAGCTCCAGTCCGGCCCAGCCCCAGCATTTT.

About this clonotype: A much more abundant neighbour one base away suggests this may be a read error. V is TRBV6-5 and J is TRBJ1-2, with TRBD1 matching over 8 bases. The CDR3 extends over 14 amino acids. Germline V CDR1 and CDR2: MNHEY, SVGAGI. CDR3 residues: CTSSYAGGKDGYTF. The CDR3 DNA sequence: TGTACCAGCAGTTACGCAGGGGGCAAGGATGGCTACACCTTC.

The chain joins TRBV27 to TRBJ1-6; 11 positions match TRBD1. Germline lookup yields CDR1 MNHEY and CDR2 SMNVEV (reference sequence). V shed 3 bases and J 5 bases; nucleotides not matched to a gene: 3. CDR3 length: 16 residues. The chain's CDR3 is CASSFKGQGDNSPLHF. Written as DNA, the CDR3 is TGTGCCAGCAGTTTTAAGGGACAGGGGGATAATTCACCCCTCCACTTT.

The chain uses TRBV6-1 and TRBJ1-4; D uncertain. V gave up 2 bases and J gave up 4 bases, with 11 bases separating them. In germline, CDR1 is MNHNS, CDR2 SASEGT. The length of the CDR3 is 15 residues. Here the CDR3 DNA reads TGTGCCAGCAGTGAAAATTTGGCCGGTAATGAAAAACTGTTTTTT. Translating it yields CASSENLAGNEKLFF.